This T cell receptor beta chain comes out of a study of T-cell reconstitution after alpha-beta-depleted transplantation in children. This clonotype was detected only a few times. Its antigen is still unknown. V shed 1 base and J 5 bases; nucleotides not matched to a gene: 5. This CDR3 contains 15 residues. CDR1 and CDR2 (germline): SNHLY, FYNNEI. Study results and caveats: Once a year had passed after transplant, T-cell counts and diversity came mostly from newly produced T cells. Diversity of TCRbeta at day 60 was high in some patients, arising from surviving recipient T cells and thymic progenitors. After transplant, at about two months, alpha-beta T cells were reportedly derived from several hundred expanded graft clones.

TCRbeta library preparation incorporated unique molecular identifiers. TCRdb recomputed calls from the PCR reads with MiXCR, one row per CDR3 protein. The sample lists around 960,000 distinct CDR3 sequences, 25% to 35% occurring once. This sequence was found in a boy under three years old who had a stem cell transplant for SCID, so the T cells may come from the graft donor. The V gene is TRBV2, the J gene TRBJ1-5, with 7 nucleotides matching TRBD1. This sample comprised PBMCs, mostly from graft donor cells, obtained 360 days after TCRalphabeta/CD19-depleted stem cell transplant. CDR3: CASSEEDRIDQPQHF. The CDR3 bases are TGTGCCAGCAGTGAAGAGGACAGGATTGATCAGCCCCAGCATTTT.